Below are 26 T cell receptor beta chains sequenced from a single sample in a study of blood T cell repertoires in COVID-19. Assay: immunoSEQ multiplex PCR; the TCRdb copy retains only in-frame clones and omits some. Of about 260,000 clones in the sample, just under 90% were seen once. The sample consisted of peripheral blood. The receptors originated from a woman in her thirties or forties with acute or convalescent COVID-19.

The V gene is TRBV2, the J gene TRBJ2-3; 7 bases agree with TRBD1. Germline V gives CDR1 SNHLY, CDR2 FYNNEI. CDR3 length equals 13 residues. The V gene end was trimmed by 7 bases and the J gene end by 2 bases; junction bases not matched to a gene: 3. The CDR3 DNA reads TGTGCCAGCAAGGGGGCAGTCACAGATACGCAGTATTTT. It codes for CASKGAVTDTQYF.

The rearrangement joins TRBV29-1 to TRBJ1-2; no reliable D call. The CDR3 totals 11 residues. V shed 7 bases and J shed 6 bases, with 12 bases lying between them. Germline CDR1 reads SQVTM; CDR2 reads ANQGSEA. CDR3 protein: CSAGRGNGYTF. The CDR3, as DNA: TGCAGCGCTGGGCGAGGGAATGGCTACACCTTC.

The rearrangement links TRBV5-5 to TRBJ2-2, with D maybe TRBD2 (5 bases). Trimming took off 6 bases at V and 7 bases at J, with 28 bases between the two ends. The germline V gene encodes CDR1 SGHKS and CDR2 YYEKEE (reference sequence). The CDR3 is 18 amino acids. CDR3 region: CASTKADLRASRGGELFF. The DNA for the CDR3 is TGTGCCAGCACCAAAGCCGACCTTCGGGCTAGCCGAGGCGGGGAGCTGTTTTTT.

The genes are TRBV6-5 and TRBJ2-6; D is possibly TRBD2 (6 bases). The CDR3 covers 14 residues. Between the trimmed V and J ends, which lost 10 bases and 1 base, there was a span of 11 bases. Looked up from germline, CDR1 is MNHEY and CDR2 is SVGAGI. The CDR3 sequence is CATGRGSGANVLTF. CDR3 nucleotides: TGTGCCACCGGGCGGGGTTCTGGGGCCAACGTCCTGACTTTC.

The chain couples TRBV6-6 to TRBJ2-7; D perhaps matches TRBD1 (5 bases). In germline, CDR1 is MNHNY, CDR2 SVGAGI (reference sequence). Deletions cut 8 bases from V and 2 bases from J, with 19 bases between. The CDR3 totals 15 residues. The CDR3 here is CASRPAFDSTYEQYV. For the CDR3, the DNA is TGTGCCAGCCGACCGGCCTTTGACAGTACCTACGAGCAGTACGTC.

This clone was counted between two and nine times. The chain couples TRBV5-1 to TRBJ1-3, with TRBD1 as a possible D gene (5 bases). The CDR3 runs 16 residues. The germline CDR1 and CDR2 sequences are SGHRS and YFSETQ. V lost 3 bases and J 0 bases, leaving 13 bases between the germline ends. This CDR3 reads CASSSGGTYSGNTIYF. As DNA, the CDR3 is TGCGCCAGCAGCTCTGGGGGGACCTACTCTGGAAACACCATATATTTT. The full variable domain, its missing parts supplied by reference TRBV5-1 and TRBJ1-3, is KAGVTQTPRYLIKTRGQQVTLSCSPISGHRSVSWYQQTPGQGLQFLFEYFSETQRNKGNFPGRFSGRQFSNSRSEMNVSTLELGDSALYLCASSSGGTYSGNTIYFGEGSWLTVV.

V is TRBV14 and J is TRBJ1-2; D remains ambiguous. The germline V gene has CDR1 SGHDN and CDR2 FVKESK. The CDR3 loop spans 14 amino acids. The V end was cut by 0 bases, the J end by 4 bases, with 9 bases between. The CDR3 nucleotides read TGTGCCAGCAGCCAAGATAATTGGGCCTATGGCTACACCTTC. This codes for CASSQDNWAYGYTF.

This sequence joins TRBV15 and TRBJ1-1; D not certain. Per the germline V gene, CDR1 is LNHNV and CDR2 is YYDKDF (reference sequence). The V end lost 3 bases, the J end lost 3 bases, and 14 bases lay between the germline ends. The CDR3 is made up of 15 amino acids. CDR3 in amino acids: CATSSSGSLYTEAFF. Here the CDR3 DNA reads TGTGCCACCAGCAGTTCGGGGTCTCTTTACACTGAAGCTTTCTTT.

V usage is TRBV6-6 and J usage is TRBJ1-5, with 7 bases aligning to TRBD1. Germline CDR1 reads MNHNY; CDR2 reads SVGAGI (reference sequence). CDR3 size: 14 residues. Losses at the gene ends were 5 bases for V and 1 base for J; bases not matched to a gene: 2. The chain's CDR3 is CASSPTGSNQPQHF. The CDR3, as DNA: TGTGCCAGCAGTCCGACAGGGAGCAATCAGCCCCAGCATTTT.

The chain carries TRBV6-1 and TRBJ1-1; D call uncertain. The germline V and J ends were trimmed by 2 bases and 1 base, with 8 bases remaining between them. CDR1 is MNHNS, CDR2 SASEGT, per germline. The CDR3 length is 14 residues. The CDR3: CASSEIQQNTEAFF. CDR3 DNA sequence: TGTGCCAGCAGTGAAATACAGCAGAACACTGAAGCTTTCTTT.

The rearrangement uses TRBV6-1 and TRBJ1-2; 7 bases line up with TRBD1. This CDR3 has 13 amino acids. With 2 bases clipped from V and 8 bases from J, the junction kept 5 bases outside the gene matches. The germline CDR1 and CDR2 sequences are MNHNS and SASEGT. DNA for the CDR3: TGTGCCAGCAGTGAAAGACAGGGTGCCGGCTACACCTTC. This translates into CASSERQGAGYTF.

The rearrangement links TRBV18 to TRBJ1-2; the D gene is possibly TRBD1 (6 bases). The CDR3 contains 15 residues. Germline CDR1 KGHSH, CDR2 LQKENI. V was pared by 2 bases and J by 1 base, with 11 bases between. CDR3 nucleotide sequence: TGTGCCAGCTCACCAACGACAGGACTTAACTATGGCTACACCTTC. This sequence encodes CASSPTTGLNYGYTF.

The rearrangement links TRBV10-1 to TRBJ1-1; D may be TRBD1 (5 bases). V dropped 8 bases and J dropped 3 bases, with 13 bases sitting between them. Germline CDR1 and CDR2: WNHNN and SYGVQD (reference sequence). The CDR3 has 13 residues. The CDR3 spells CASRRGRDTEAFF. For the CDR3, the DNA is TGCGCCAGCCGAAGGGGCCGGGACACTGAAGCTTTCTTT.

This sequence joins TRBV10-2 and TRBJ2-3; 7 bases map to TRBD2. Germline CDR1 is WSHSY and CDR2 is SAAADI. This CDR3 is 14 amino acids long. The J segment lost 2 bases and the V segment lost 5 bases, leaving 4 bases of the junction unmatched. The CDR3 DNA is TGCGCCAGCAGTCCTAGCGGATACACAGATACGCAGTATTTT. Its translation: CASSPSGYTDTQYF.

The chain uses TRBV7-9 and TRBJ2-1; TRBD2 might be the D (5 bases). The CDR3 is 15 amino acids. V shed 4 bases and J shed 2 bases, with 12 bases lying between them. CDR1 and CDR2 (germline): SEHNR, FQNEAQ (reference sequence). Written as DNA, the CDR3 is TGTGCCAGCAGCTGGACTGGGTCGACCTACAATGAGCAGTTCTTC. The encoded protein is CASSWTGSTYNEQFF.

The table lists this clone with a count of one. The rearrangement links TRBV30 to TRBJ1-2; maybe TRBD1 (5 bases). Trimming stripped 0 bases from V and 0 bases from J, with 11 bases between. Germline V gene lookup returns CDR1 GTSNPN and CDR2 SVGIG (reference sequence). This CDR3 is 15 amino acids long. The CDR3 loop reads CAWSVRQGTNYGYTF. The DNA of the CDR3 is TGTGCCTGGAGTGTACGCCAGGGAACTAACTATGGCTACACCTTC.

The chain combines TRBV24-1 with TRBJ2-1; D possibly corresponds to TRBD1 (5 bases). V shed 3 bases and J shed 0 bases, with 11 bases lying between them. Germline assignment: CDR1 KGHDR and CDR2 SFDVKD. The CDR3 consists of 16 residues. The chain's CDR3 is CATSDPQASSYNEQFF. Written as DNA, the CDR3 is TGTGCCACCAGTGATCCACAGGCGAGCTCCTACAATGAGCAGTTCTTC.

This chain uses TRBV6-5 with TRBJ2-5; TRBD2 agrees at 16 bases. J lost 5 bases, V lost 10 bases, and 7 bases had no gene match. The germline V gene encodes CDR1 MNHEY and CDR2 SVGAGI. This CDR3 is built from 15 residues. The CDR3 DNA reads as TGTGCCACCGAGGGGACTAGCGGGGGGGCTGAGACCCAGTACTTC. Translating gives CATEGTSGGAETQYF.

This clone was counted a single time. J is TRBJ2-7 and V is TRBV11-2; 9 positions match TRBD1. After removal of 1 base from V and 2 bases from J, the junction contained 3 bases not matched to a gene. CDR3 length: 15 amino acids. Germline V gene lookup returns CDR1 SGHAT and CDR2 FQNNGV. In DNA form, the CDR3 reads TGTGCCAGCAGCTTAGCGACAGGGGGACCCTACGAGCAGTACGTC. Protein product: CASSLATGGPYEQYV.

A single count supports this clone. The rearrangement uses TRBV30 and TRBJ2-5; TRBD1 aligns across 7 bases. Germline CDR1 is GTSNPN and CDR2 is SVGIG (reference sequence). The CDR3 runs 13 residues. V gave up 2 bases and J gave up 2 bases; unmatched junction bases: 2. The CDR3, as DNA: TGTGCCTGGAGTCAGGACAGGCAAGAGACCCAGTACTTC. Protein sequence: CAWSQDRQETQYF.

The chain combines TRBV19 with TRBJ1-5, with D perhaps TRBD1 (6 bases). V was shortened by 8 bases and J by 0 bases, with 14 bases between the two germline ends. Looked up from germline, CDR1 is LNHDA and CDR2 is SQIVND (reference sequence). This CDR3 has 15 amino acids. CDR3 bases: TGTGCCAGTTCCCGGGGGGGCTATAGCAATCAGCCCCAGCATTTT. Translating gives CASSRGGYSNQPQHF. Together with reference TRBV19 and TRBJ1-5, the CDR3 gives the full variable domain: DGGITQSPKYLFRKEGQNVTLSCEQNLNHDAMYWYRQDPGQGLRLIYYSQIVNDFQKGDIAEGYSVSREKKESFPLTVTSAQKNPTAFYLCASSRGGYSNQPQHFGDGTRLSIL.

The chain uses TRBV2 and TRBJ2-4, with D possibly matching TRBD2 (6 bases). CDR1 and CDR2 from the germline V gene are SNHLY and FYNNEI. Trimming pared 9 bases from V and 0 bases from J, leaving 39 bases between. CDR3 size: 23 residues. The CDR3 sequence is CASPIPGPPTGGTPRAAKNIQYF. The DNA of the CDR3 is TGTGCCAGTCCGATTCCGGGACCGCCGACCGGAGGGACTCCCCGGGCAGCCAAAAACATTCAGTACTTC.

The V and J genes are TRBV30 and TRBJ2-2; D gene uncertain. CDR3 size: 15 residues. The ends were cut back, 2 bases at V and 1 base at J, with 11 bases in the middle. The V gene's germline CDR1 is GTSNPN and CDR2 SVGIG (reference sequence). Written as DNA, the CDR3 is TGTGCCTGGAGTCTCCTAAGTAGGAACACCGGGGAGCTGTTTTTT. Its translation: CAWSLLSRNTGELFF.

The chain joins TRBV12-5 to TRBJ2-3; the D gene is possibly TRBD2 (6 bases). Between the trimmed V and J ends, which lost 0 bases and 5 bases, there was a span of 21 bases. Germline loops: CDR1 LGHNT, CDR2 FRNRAP. The CDR3 consists of 18 residues. The CDR3 loop reads CASGLVKDGASVGDTQYF. The CDR3 coding sequence is TGTGCTAGTGGTTTGGTAAAGGATGGGGCTAGCGTCGGAGATACGCAGTATTTT. The whole variable domain, remainder taken from reference TRBV12-5 and TRBJ2-3, is DARVTQTPRHKVTEMGQEVTMRCQPILGHNTVFWYRQTMMQGLELLAYFRNRAPLDDSGMPKDRFSAEMPDATLATLKIQPSEPRDSAVYFCASGLVKDGASVGDTQYFGPGTRLTVL.

The gene calls are TRBV7-2 and TRBJ1-4; no clear D. Germline-derived CDR1 and CDR2 are SGHTA and FQGNSA. With 1 base removed from V and 0 bases from J, the gap between germline ends came to 9 bases. The CDR3 contains 16 residues. This chain's CDR3 is CASSLGDTATNEKLFF. The CDR3, as DNA: TGTGCCAGCAGCTTAGGAGATACTGCAACTAATGAAAAACTGTTTTTT.

This clone was observed a single time. This sequence joins TRBV11-2 and TRBJ2-3; a possible D gene is TRBD2 (7 bases). This CDR3 is built from 15 residues. Per the germline V gene, CDR1 is SGHAT and CDR2 is FQNNGV. V was shortened by 5 bases and J by 6 bases, with 18 bases between the two germline ends. Here the CDR3 DNA reads TGTGCCAGCAGCCCGCGGGGGCAGGCCACGGATACGCAGTATTTT. Amino acid sequence: CASSPRGQATDTQYF.